The clone carrying this T cell receptor beta chain occurred many times. These data are taken from a study of spatial heterogeneity in lung cancer. Study in general: A consistent excess of beta-chain over alpha-chain sequences was detected. The mean occurrence of each unique TCR and UMI combination in raw reads exceeded eight.

TCRdb itself ran the 5' RACE reads through MiXCR, one entry per CDR3 protein. Here the sample spans approximately 66,000 distinct CDR3 sequences, 6.3% being singletons. Time point noted: sample taken at primary tumor resection. There were 72 donors, all of them untreated patients with early-stage non-small cell lung cancer. The trim removed 7 bases at V and 2 bases at J, leaving 7 bases unmatched. The germline V gene has CDR1 MDHEN and CDR2 SYDVKM. The CDR3 totals 15 residues. The source of this sequence is a female donor with early-stage non-small cell lung cancer. This chain links TRBV28 with TRBJ2-1; 8 positions agree with TRBD1. The sequences come from PBMCs, collected at surgery. The chain's CDR3 is CASKGQGTPYNEQFF. CDR3 DNA: TGTGCCAGCAAAGGACAGGGAACCCCCTACAATGAGCAGTTCTTC.